This TCR beta chain originates from a study of Ad26.COV2.S vaccination and SARS-CoV-2 variants. Treatment in this sample: around 19 received Ad26.COV2.S at low or high dose, single or two shots; 5 received placebo; per-sample allocation not given. Sampling took place 63 days after the first vaccine or placebo injection. This CDR3 has 14 residues. Germline CDR1 MNHEY, CDR2 SVGAGI. The germline V and J ends were trimmed by 6 bases and 4 bases, with 15 bases remaining between them. The method was immunoSEQ multiplex PCR; TCRdb's version includes in-frame clones alone and lacks a portion of them. The data contain about 440,000 clones, about 92% of them seen just once; the ten biggest clones take up around 4.2%.

The rearrangement links TRBV6-5 to TRBJ1-2, with D hard to call. This specimen consisted of peripheral blood, obtained in a trial of Ad26.COV2.S vaccine versus placebo. This clonotype originated in a person aged 18-65 years who received the Ad26.COV2.S COVID-19 vaccine or a placebo. In DNA form, the CDR3 reads TGTGCCAGCAGCCCCCTCGGGTGGGGCTATGGCTACACCTTC. Its protein product is CASSPLGWGYGYTF.